A selection of T cell receptor beta chains follows, all from one sample in a study of cytomegalovirus exposure and HLA in healthy donors. Clones were sequenced by immunoSEQ multiplex PCR, and TCRdb holds only the in-frame ones, with some missing. This repertoire shows around 100,000 clones, 70% found once; its top ten account for roughly a tenth. The source material was PBMCs. These receptors were collected from a man aged 35 to 55 in good health and CMV-seropositive. The CDR3 runs from the conserved cysteine through the conserved F or W. Each record gives: D gene, J gene, V gene, clone size, CDR3 protein, CDR3 DNA. The D gene is left open where the match is weak. Only part of the rows carry a size: once, few, many, or a class if the clone is expanded.

D: -
J: TRBJ2-1
V: TRBV29-1
size: -
CDR3: CSVEGAGRLYNEQFF
DNA: TGCAGCGTAGAAGGCGCGGGACGCCTGTACAATGAGCAGTTCTTC

D: -
J: TRBJ2-3
V: TRBV9
size: -
CDR3: CASTLEGGAQYF
DNA: TGTGCCAGCACGTTGGAGGGAGGAGCGCAGTATTTT

D: -
J: TRBJ2-5
V: TRBV9
size: -
CDR3: CASSVEGQYQETQYF
DNA: TGTGCCAGCAGCGTAGAGGGGCAGTACCAAGAGACCCAGTACTTC

D: -
J: TRBJ1-1
V: TRBV10-3
size: -
CDR3: CAISERQRAQNTEAFF
DNA: TGTGCCATCAGTGAACGGCAGCGGGCCCAGAACACTGAAGCTTTCTTT

D: -
J: TRBJ1-5
V: TRBV6-5
size: -
CDR3: CASSSSGGSNQPQHF
DNA: TGTGCCAGCAGTTCCTCGGGGGGTAGCAATCAGCCCCAGCATTTT

D: TRBD1
J: TRBJ1-1
V: TRBV14
size: -
CDR3: CASSQSRGSWLTEAFF
DNA: TGTGCCAGCAGCCAATCCAGGGGGAGTTGGTTAACTGAAGCTTTCTTT

D: TRBD1
J: TRBJ1-2
V: TRBV4-1
size: -
CDR3: CASSLGQGVSSNYGYTF
DNA: TGCGCCAGCAGCCTTGGACAGGGGGTATCTTCTAACTATGGCTACACCTTC

D: -
J: TRBJ2-1
V: TRBV2
size: few
CDR3: CASSEASSGLYNEQFF
DNA: TGTGCCAGCAGTGAAGCGTCCAGCGGGTTGTACAATGAGCAGTTCTTC

D: -
J: TRBJ2-1
V: TRBV4-2
size: -
CDR3: CASSQEGGTNEQFF
DNA: TGTGCCAGCAGCCAAGAGGGCGGGACGAATGAGCAGTTCTTC

D: TRBD2
J: TRBJ2-3
V: TRBV29-1
size: -
CDR3: CSPLRAGGQDTDTQYF
DNA: TGCAGCCCACTTAGAGCGGGAGGGCAAGACACAGATACGCAGTATTTT

D: -
J: TRBJ1-2
V: TRBV5-1
size: once
CDR3: CASSPARVRDYGYTF
DNA: TGCGCCAGCAGCCCGGCCAGGGTAAGGGACTATGGCTACACCTTC

D: -
J: TRBJ1-1
V: TRBV18
size: -
CDR3: CASSPVTGSGEAFF
DNA: TGTGCCAGCTCACCAGTTACAGGTTCTGGTGAAGCTTTCTTT

D: -
J: TRBJ1-5
V: TRBV4-3
size: -
CDR3: CASSQGRTPNQPQHF
DNA: TGCGCCAGCAGCCAAGGTAGGACACCTAATCAGCCCCAGCATTTT

D: TRBD2
J: TRBJ2-1
V: TRBV7-2
size: -
CDR3: CASSLLGSGGADEQFF
DNA: TGTGCCAGCAGCTTACTTGGGTCGGGAGGGGCCGATGAGCAGTTCTTC

D: TRBD2
J: TRBJ2-1
V: TRBV6-5
size: few
CDR3: CASSSGTMRNVF
DNA: TGTGCCAGCAGTTCCGGGACTATGCGAAACGTCTTC

D: -
J: TRBJ1-1
V: TRBV7-9
size: once
CDR3: CSSSLVKGKNTEAFF
DNA: TGTTCCAGCAGCTTAGTAAAGGGGAAGAACACTGAAGCTTTCTTT

D: TRBD1
J: TRBJ2-5
V: TRBV5-1
size: few
CDR3: CASGNRGGETQYF
DNA: TGCGCCAGCGGAAACAGGGGTGGAGAGACCCAGTACTTC

D: -
J: TRBJ2-2
V: TRBV6-5
size: -
CDR3: CASSYSTVNTGELFF
DNA: TGTGCCAGCAGTTACTCGACAGTGAACACCGGGGAGCTGTTTTTT

D: TRBD2
J: TRBJ2-1
V: TRBV5-1
size: -
CDR3: CASSLVTSGSGDEQFF
DNA: TGCGCCAGCAGCTTGGTGACTAGCGGGAGTGGGGATGAGCAGTTCTTC

D: -
J: TRBJ1-3
V: TRBV30
size: -
CDR3: CAWQAGLTGNTIYF
DNA: TGTGCCTGGCAGGCAGGCCTTACTGGAAACACCATATATTTT

D: -
J: TRBJ2-1
V: TRBV18
size: -
CDR3: CASSPSGSYNEQFF
DNA: TGTGCCAGCTCCCCGTCGGGCTCCTACAATGAGCAGTTCTTC

D: -
J: TRBJ2-4
V: TRBV7-9
size: -
CDR3: CASSPFQENIQYF
DNA: TGTGCCAGCAGCCCGTTCCAGGAAAACATTCAGTACTTC